These 9 T cell receptor beta chains were all obtained from the same sample, sequenced in a study of metastatic and nonmetastatic thyroid tumors. Treatment of any kind had been given to no patient before thyroid surgery. TCRdb re-called clones from the PCR reads using MiXCR. The data show 33,000 or so clones, 7.4% seen once. Specimen: blood. The receptors derive from a female donor with papillary thyroid cancer or a benign thyroid nodule (not recorded which). Some clones in this sample may be carry-over from other donors' samples.

There are many counts of this clone. The chain joins TRBV20-1 to TRBJ2-3; 9 nucleotides agree with TRBD1. V lost 5 bases and J lost 0; bases outside the gene matches: 6. This CDR3 has 15 residues. CDR1 and CDR2 (germline): DFQATT, SNEGSKA (reference sequence). The CDR3 protein is CSAPQGAESTDTQYF. DNA for the CDR3: TGCAGTGCTCCACAGGGGGCAGAGAGCACAGATACGCAGTATTTT.

A note on this clone: Being one base from a much bigger clone, this may be a read error. The chain recombines TRBV5-4 with TRBJ1-1; D might be TRBD1 (6 bases). Trimming removed 4 bases at V and 0 bases at J, with 16 bases between. The CDR3 length is 16 residues. Per the germline V gene, CDR1 is SGHNT and CDR2 is YYREEE (reference sequence). The CDR3 DNA sequence: TGTGCCAGCAGCATGGGTAGGGACATTGTGAACACTGAAGCTTTCTTT. It codes for CASSMGRDIVNTEAFF.

This clone was detected ten times or more. In DNA, the CDR3 is TGTGCCAGCAGCCAAGATCGAGTCAATACCCTAGGACCCCTCCACTTT. Protein: CASSQDRVNTLGPLHF. The chain links TRBV14 to TRBJ1-6; no clear D. The V gene lost 0 bases and the J gene lost 12 bases, with 18 bases spanning the gap. Germline lookup yields CDR1 SGHDN and CDR2 FVKESK. CDR3 length: 16 amino acids.

This clone has ten or more counts. The J gene is TRBJ2-7, the V gene TRBV6-5; the D is unclear. The CDR3 runs to 14 residues. The germline V gene encodes CDR1 MNHEY and CDR2 SVGAGI. Trimming stripped 0 bases from V and 4 bases from J, with 10 bases between. The CDR3 loop reads CASSYSPVMYEQYF. DNA of the CDR3: TGTGCCAGCAGTTACTCGCCGGTAATGTACGAGCAGTACTTC.

The sample holds many counts of this clone. The rearrangement links TRBV7-2 to TRBJ1-2; D remains unclear. The germline CDR1 and CDR2 sequences are SGHTA and FQGNSA. The CDR3 covers 14 residues. The ends were cut back, 4 bases at V and 4 bases at J, with 13 bases in the middle. The CDR3 coding sequence is TGTGCCAGCAGCTCCCCCCGGGGATTCTATGGCTACACCTTC. Protein: CASSSPRGFYGYTF.

This clone was seen repeatedly, ten times or more. The chain recombines TRBV28 with TRBJ2-7, with TRBD1 as a possible D gene (6 bases). Trimming removed 1 base from V and 1 base from J, with 20 bases in between. The CDR3 loop spans 18 amino acids. CDR1 MDHEN and CDR2 SYDVKM come from the germline V gene. CDR3 sequence reads: CASSLYTTRGSLSYEQYF. DNA of the CDR3: TGTGCCAGCAGTTTATACACCACCAGGGGATCACTTTCCTACGAGCAGTACTTC.

This clone has at least ten counts. The chain couples TRBV9 to TRBJ2-2, with a tentative D call TRBD2 (7 bases). The CDR3 spans 14 residues. With 5 bases removed from V and 3 bases from J, the gap between germline ends came to 11 bases. Germline V gene lookup returns CDR1 SGDLS and CDR2 YYNGEE. The DNA of the CDR3 is TGTGCCAGCAGAGGGGGGGCCTACACCGGGGAGCTGTTTTTT. This sequence encodes CASRGGAYTGELFF.

The sample holds many counts of this clone. The rearrangement joins TRBV3-1 to TRBJ1-4; 9 nucleotides line up with TRBD1. J was trimmed by 4 bases and V by 1 base; bases with no gene match: 4. Germline-derived CDR1 and CDR2 are LGHDT and YNNKEL (reference sequence). The CDR3 is made up of 16 amino acids. CDR3 protein: CASSQAGQGHNEKLFF. The DNA for the CDR3 is TGTGCCAGCAGCCAAGCCGGACAGGGGCATAATGAAAAACTGTTTTTT.

CDR3 nucleotide sequence: TGTGCCAGCAGTGAATTCGGGCAGGGAGACTACGAGCAGTACTTC. This translates into CASSEFGQGDYEQYF. The genes are TRBV6-4 and TRBJ2-7; D possibly uses TRBD1 or TRBD2 (5 bases each). From germline, CDR1 is MRHNA and CDR2 SNTAGT. V lost 3 bases and J 3 bases, leaving 15 bases between the germline ends. The CDR3 sequence is 15 residues long.